The 2 T cell receptor beta chains in this list originate from one sample, sequenced in a study of T cell responses to AZD1222 COVID-19 vaccine. Here immunoSEQ multiplex PCR was the method, and the copy in TCRdb shows in-frame clones only, minus some. This table holds under 80,000 clones, 81% found once. The material sequenced was peripheral blood, taken 28 days after the second AZD1222 dose. These receptors all come from an adult who received the AZD1222 COVID-19 vaccine.

The chain employs TRBV6-1 and TRBJ2-7; no reliable D call. This CDR3 is built from 14 residues. V was cut by 2 bases and J by 2 bases, with 10 bases left in between. Looked up from germline, CDR1 is MNHNS and CDR2 is SASEGT. The CDR3 DNA is TGTGCCAGCAGTGAACTTGGGTTTACCTACGAGCAGTACTTC. As protein: CASSELGFTYEQYF.

The chain recombines TRBV4-2 with TRBJ1-6, with D unresolved. Trimming took 3 bases from V and 5 from J, leaving 20 bases between them. Germline CDR1 reads LGHNA; CDR2 reads YNFKEQ. The CDR3 length is 18 residues. CDR3 protein: CASSQEGPTSTHNSPLHF. The CDR3 nucleotides are TGTGCCAGCAGCCAGGAAGGTCCCACCTCGACCCATAATTCACCCCTCCACTTT.